This TCR beta chain was found in a study of blood T cell repertoires in COVID-19. The CDR3 has 15 residues. Germline assignment: CDR1 SEHNR and CDR2 FQNEAQ (reference sequence). Trimming took off 5 bases at V and 1 base at J, with 14 bases between the two ends. Original processing notes: Nucleated cell number was recorded as an estimate derived from reference gene primer amplification. Produced via immunoSEQ multiplex PCR; TCRdb's table is partial and in-frame only. D and trimming were read from the DNA, whereas the V and J calls and clone size are those reported in that table. Here the sample spans 400,000 to 550,000 clones, roughly 91% being singletons.

This TCR derives from a woman in her 30s with acute or convalescent COVID-19. This chain uses TRBV7-9 with TRBJ2-5; the D gene is possibly TRBD1 (6 bases). Sequenced material: peripheral blood. CDR3 bases: TGTGCCAGCAGCCCACAAACAGGGTTCCAAGAGACCCAGTACTTC. As protein: CASSPQTGFQETQYF. Variable domain in full (rest from reference TRBV7-9 and TRBJ2-5): DTGVSQNPRHKITKRGQNVTFRCDPISEHNRLYWYRQTLGQGPEFLTYFQNEAQLEKSRLLSDRFSAERPKGSFSTLEIQRTEQGDSAMYLCASSPQTGFQETQYFGPGTRLLVL.